These 10 T cell receptor beta chains originate from one sample sequenced in a study of blood T cell repertoires in COVID-19. The protocol was immunoSEQ multiplex PCR, while the TCRdb copy is restricted to in-frame clones and leaves out a portion. The repertoire holds some 70,000 clones, with about 86% as singletons. Sequenced input: peripheral blood. The receptors come from a woman aged 60-75 years with acute or convalescent COVID-19.

The chain couples TRBV18 to TRBJ1-5, with D hard to call. Germline CDR1 reads KGHSH; CDR2 reads LQKENI. The length of the CDR3 is 15 residues. V was cut by 2 bases and J by 2 bases, with 10 bases left in between. The CDR3 region is CASSPNNLGNQPQHF. DNA of the CDR3: TGTGCCAGCTCACCAAACAATCTGGGCAATCAGCCCCAGCATTTT.

This clone has a single count. V gene TRBV10-2 combines with J gene TRBJ2-2; D is possibly TRBD2 (6 bases). V lost 3 bases and J 8 bases, leaving 22 bases between the germline ends. Looked up from germline, CDR1 is WSHSY and CDR2 is SAAADI. The CDR3 covers 17 residues. In nucleotides, the CDR3 is TGCGCCAGCAGTGACCCCCGGGGCGGGACTGAGTTAGGGGAGCTGTTTTTT. Its protein is CASSDPRGGTELGELFF.

The chain links TRBV10-3 to TRBJ1-4; TRBD1 agrees at 8 bases. The V segment lost 6 bases and the J segment 1 base; nucleotides outside the gene matches: 7. CDR1 is ENHRY, CDR2 SYGVKD, per germline. The CDR3 contains 16 residues. As DNA, the CDR3 is TGTGCCATCAGCGAGGACAGGGCCCTAACTAATGAAAAACTGTTTTTT. It translates to CAISEDRALTNEKLFF.

V is TRBV2 and J is TRBJ1-3, with 10 nucleotides matching TRBD1. The V gene end was trimmed by 7 bases and the J gene end by 1 base; junction bases not matched to a gene: 10. In germline, CDR1 is SNHLY, CDR2 FYNNEI. This CDR3 contains 17 residues. CDR3: CASNRDRGLSSGNTIYF. CDR3 DNA sequence: TGTGCCAGCAACCGGGACAGGGGATTATCGTCTGGAAACACCATATATTTT.

The CDR3 here is CASSLDPRGYNNEKLFF. The CDR3 bases are TGCGCCAGCAGCTTGGATCCCAGGGGGTACAATAATGAAAAACTGTTTTTT. This chain uses TRBV5-1 with TRBJ1-4; 7 bases map to TRBD1. Germline loops: CDR1 SGHRS, CDR2 YFSETQ. V shed 0 bases and J 4 bases; nucleotides not matched to a gene: 9. CDR3 length equals 17 residues.

There are a few counts of this clone. The chain couples TRBV2 to TRBJ1-2; the match to TRBD1 covers 7 bases. CDR1 and CDR2 (germline): SNHLY, FYNNEI. CDR3 length: 14 amino acids. J gave up 2 bases and V 6 bases, and 6 bases lay outside the gene matches. The CDR3 DNA reads TGTGCCAGCAGCCAGGGGGTGGAAAACTATGGCTACACCTTC. Encoded protein: CASSQGVENYGYTF.

This clone was found many times. The gene calls are TRBV5-4 and TRBJ2-3, with D possibly being TRBD2 (5 bases). The CDR3 has 14 amino acids. Germline V gene sequence: CDR1 SGHNT, CDR2 YYREEE (reference sequence). V was shortened by 2 bases and J by 4 bases, with 11 bases between the two germline ends. The CDR3 protein is CASSFRDSADTQYF. The CDR3 coding sequence is TGTGCCAGCAGCTTCCGGGATTCGGCAGATACGCAGTATTTT. The variable domain in full, with the rest retrieved from reference TRBV5-4 and TRBJ2-3, is ETGVTQSPTHLIKTRGQQVTLRCSSQSGHNTVSWYQQALGQGPQFIFQYYREEENGRGNFPPRFSGLQFPNYSSELNVNALELDDSALYLCASSFRDSADTQYFGPGTRLTVL.

This chain links TRBV10-3 with TRBJ2-3, with 9 bases lining up with TRBD2. J gave up 2 bases and V 6 bases, and 12 bases lay outside the gene matches. The CDR3 length is 17 residues. Germline loops: CDR1 ENHRY, CDR2 SYGVKD. CDR3 nucleotide sequence: TGTGCCATCAGGAACCAAGCGGGGGGTCCCAACACAGATACGCAGTATTTT. It codes for CAIRNQAGGPNTDTQYF.

V usage is TRBV4-2 and J usage is TRBJ2-2; 8 bases are a match to TRBD2. V shed 1 base, J shed 4 bases, and the junction held 5 bases outside the gene matches. The CDR3 sequence is 16 residues long. The germline gives CDR1 LGHNA, CDR2 YNFKEQ. The CDR3 loop is CASSQVPGRGTGELFF. The CDR3 nucleotides read TGTGCCAGCAGCCAAGTACCCGGGAGGGGCACCGGGGAGCTGTTTTTT.

The chain recombines TRBV5-1 with TRBJ2-7; TRBD2 agrees at 9 bases. Germline V gives CDR1 SGHRS, CDR2 YFSETQ. This CDR3 comprises 17 residues. After removal of 2 bases from V and 0 bases from J, the junction contained 9 bases not matched to a gene. CDR3 region: CASSFGRGSGSSYEQYF. CDR3 bases: TGCGCCAGCAGCTTTGGGCGGGGTAGCGGGAGCTCCTACGAGCAGTACTTC.